One and the same sample provided the 21 T cell receptor beta chains below, sequenced in a study of blood T cells in healthy people across ages (dated by TCRdb to about 2015). Library method: 5' RACE. Data came from an Illumina HiSeq 2500. A second PCR of about 6 to 12 cycles was performed with a sample-barcoded 5' primer and a J-beta primer mix. Using fastp trimming at Q25 and MiXCR clonotype assembly, TCRdb reanalyzed the public sequencing data and kept in-frame beta chains. One record per CDR3 amino acid sequence lists the most common genes and DNA. This sample gives roughly 1.7 million distinct CDR3 sequences in total; almost 35% of them show up just once. 10% to 12% of the sample is held by the ten biggest clonotypes. The sequenced sample consisted of blood. Source of these receptors: a woman in her thirties in good health.

This clonotype was picked up many times. V and J are TRBV4-1 and TRBJ2-7, with a possible D match to TRBD2 (6 bases). There are 16 residues in the CDR3. V was trimmed by 4 bases and J by 2 bases, leaving 18 bases between them. Germline lookup yields CDR1 MGHRA and CDR2 YSYEKL. As DNA, the CDR3 is TGCGCCAGCAGCCGCTCAACCACGGGGGAGACCTACGAGCAGTACTTC. Translating it yields CASSRSTTGETYEQYF.

This clonotype was seen a few times. The chain couples TRBV27 to TRBJ2-4, with D perhaps TRBD2 (6 bases). Germline V gene data show CDR1 as MNHEY and CDR2 as SMNVEV (reference sequence). This CDR3 spans 14 amino acids. Trimming took 3 bases from V and 9 from J, leaving 15 bases between them. The CDR3, as DNA: TGTGCCAGCAGTTTTAGTCCAGGGCGGGGCATTCAGTACTTC. The encoded protein is CASSFSPGRGIQYF.

This clonotype was seen only a few times. The V gene is TRBV12-3 or TRBV12-4, the J gene TRBJ2-7; D gene unclear. This CDR3 region has 16 residues. Trimming stripped 2 bases from V and 2 bases from J, with 16 bases between. In DNA form, the CDR3 reads TGTGCCAGCAGTTTAACTTTGGAGTCCCGGGCCTACGAGCAGTACTTC. Protein sequence: CASSLTLESRAYEQYF.

This clonotype was detected only a few times. V gene TRBV3-1 combines with J gene TRBJ2-3; 11 positions agree with TRBD2. Germline assignment: CDR1 LGHDT and CDR2 YNNKEL (reference sequence). This CDR3 spans 16 amino acids. V was clipped by 1 base and J by 3 bases; unmatched bases: 3. DNA for the CDR3: TGTGCCAGCAGCCAAGCGGTAGCGGGGGGGACAGATACGCAGTATTTT. Translation: CASSQAVAGGTDTQYF.

This rearrangement joins TRBV6-6 to TRBJ1-1; possibly TRBD1 for D (5 bases). CDR1 is MNHNY and CDR2 is SVGAGI in the germline V gene (reference sequence). The CDR3 covers 13 residues. V was cut by 4 bases and J by 4 bases, with 10 bases left in between. CDR3: CASSWGVSTEAFF. CDR3 DNA sequence: TGTGCCAGCAGTTGGGGGGTTAGCACTGAAGCTTTCTTT.

This clonotype was observed a few times. V is TRBV10-2 and J is TRBJ2-3, with 8 positions matching TRBD2. CDR1 is WSHSY, CDR2 SAAADI, per germline. The CDR3 has 16 residues. J gave up 0 bases and V 6 bases, and 8 bases lay outside the gene matches. In DNA form, the CDR3 reads TGCGCCAGCAGAAATACTAGCGGAGTAAGCACAGATACGCAGTATTTT. It codes for CASRNTSGVSTDTQYF.

The genes are TRBV6-6 and TRBJ1-1; perhaps TRBD1 as D (5 bases). The CDR3 covers 14 residues. The V end was cut by 11 bases, the J end by 0 bases, with 16 bases between. Germline CDR1 MNHNY, CDR2 SVGAGI (reference sequence). The chain's CDR3 is CAVSGTAMNTEAFF. CDR3 sequence (DNA): TGTGCCGTGTCCGGGACGGCGATGAACACTGAAGCTTTCTTT.

This chain uses TRBV20-1 with TRBJ2-1, with 8 bases that match TRBD2. CDR1 is DFQATT and CDR2 is SNEGSKA in the germline V gene (reference sequence). The V gene end was trimmed by 4 bases and the J gene end by 1 base; junction bases not matched to a gene: 6. The CDR3 length is 15 residues. The DNA for the CDR3 is TGCAGTGCTATTAGCGGGGCCCAGTCCTACAATGAGCAGTTCTTC. As protein: CSAISGAQSYNEQFF.

The CDR3 DNA reads as TGTGCCAGCTCACCAGGGGGGAGACTCACTGAAGCTTTCTTT. Amino acid sequence: CASSPGGRLTEAFF. The rearrangement uses TRBV18 and TRBJ1-1, with D perhaps matching TRBD1 (5 bases). The CDR3 runs to 14 residues. Germline-derived CDR1 and CDR2 are KGHSH and LQKENI. Trimming took off 2 bases at V and 4 bases at J, with 11 bases between the two ends.

The chain couples TRBV7-9 to TRBJ2-1; D gene uncertain. Germline V gives CDR1 SEHNR, CDR2 FQNEAQ (reference sequence). This CDR3 is built from 17 residues. V gave up 1 base and J gave up 0 bases, with 13 bases separating them. This CDR3 reads CASSLGASSSSYNEQFF. The CDR3 DNA follows: TGTGCCAGCAGCTTAGGAGCTTCATCGAGCTCCTACAATGAGCAGTTCTTC.

This chain uses TRBV7-6 with TRBJ2-7; D uncertain. Germline CDR1 SGHVS, CDR2 FNYEAQ. V dropped 5 bases and J dropped 1 base, with 15 bases sitting between them. CDR3 length: 15 amino acids. The CDR3 loop reads CASSPQDGQSYEQYF. In nucleotides, the CDR3 is TGTGCCAGCAGCCCTCAAGACGGGCAGTCCTACGAGCAGTACTTC.

This chain joins TRBV14 and TRBJ2-1; D gene unclear. With 0 bases removed from V and 13 bases from J, the gap between germline ends came to 10 bases. Germline V CDR1 and CDR2: SGHDN, FVKESK. The CDR3 covers 12 residues. CDR3 protein: CASSQDQATQFF. Written as DNA, the CDR3 is TGTGCCAGCAGCCAAGATCAGGCGACCCAGTTCTTC. Filled out from reference TRBV14 and TRBJ2-1, the complete variable domain reads EAGVTQFPSHSVIEKGQTVTLRCDPISGHDNLYWYRRVMGKEIKFLLHFVKESKQDESGMPNNRFLAERTGGTYSTLKVQPAELEDSGVYFCASSQDQATQFFGPGTRLTVL.

This clonotype was recorded a few times. The V and J genes are TRBV11-1 and TRBJ2-7, with D tentatively TRBD1 (6 bases). The CDR3 sequence is 15 residues long. V gave up 5 bases and J gave up 5 bases, with 19 bases separating them. CDR1 and CDR2 (germline): SGHAT, FQDESV (reference sequence). In DNA, the CDR3 is TGTGCCAGCAGCCTCACTTCCGGGACAATCAACGAGCAGTACTTC. It codes for CASSLTSGTINEQYF.

The genes are TRBV20-1 and TRBJ2-1; TRBD2 agrees at 7 bases. Germline V lookup: CDR1 DFQATT, CDR2 SNEGSKA (reference sequence). The CDR3 has 15 residues. Germline trimming cut 5 bases from V and 0 bases from J; bases unmatched to any gene: 7. CDR3 nucleotides: TGCAGTGCTCTCTTTCTAGCGGTCTCCTACAATGAGCAGTTCTTC. This translates into CSALFLAVSYNEQFF.

At least ten counts were recorded for this clonotype. V gene TRBV7-9 combines with J gene TRBJ2-3, with a weak D call TRBD1 (5 bases). V was trimmed by 2 bases and J by 6 bases, leaving 12 bases between them. This CDR3 has 14 residues. Germline values: CDR1 SEHNR, CDR2 FQNEAQ (reference sequence). The CDR3 sequence: CASSLLGGADTQYF. In DNA, the CDR3 is TGTGCCAGCAGCTTATTAGGTGGGGCTGATACGCAGTATTTT.

J is TRBJ2-1 and V is TRBV5-1; D perhaps matches TRBD1 (5 bases). Trimming removed 9 bases from V and 3 bases from J, with 16 bases in between. This CDR3 spans 14 amino acids. Germline V CDR1 and CDR2: SGHRS, YFSETQ. CDR3 sequence reads: CATSDISFYNEQFF. CDR3 DNA sequence: TGCGCCACTTCGGACATTTCCTTCTACAATGAGCAGTTCTTC.

The CDR3 bases are TGTGCCAGCAGCCAGGCGGGACTTTTAGGGGTTAACAATGAGCAGTTCTTC. This gives the protein CASSQAGLLGVNNEQFF. The V gene is TRBV11-2, the J gene TRBJ2-1, with D perhaps TRBD2 (6 bases). The germline V and J ends were trimmed by 5 bases and 5 bases, with 22 bases remaining between them. In germline, CDR1 is SGHAT, CDR2 FQNNGV. The CDR3 is 17 amino acids.

CDR3 nucleotides: TGTGCCAGCAGTTTATCGTCCCGTCGAGGGCAGTATTTT. It yields the protein CASSLSSRRGQYF. The chain links TRBV27 to TRBJ2-3; D is uncertain. Trimming removed 0 bases at V and 11 bases at J, with 12 bases between. This CDR3 region has 13 residues. CDR1 is MNHEY and CDR2 is SMNVEV in the germline V gene (reference sequence).

The gene calls are TRBV28 and TRBJ2-3; 7 bases are shared with TRBD2. Trimming at V came to 3 bases and at J to 3 bases, leaving 9 bases not matched to a gene. Per germline, CDR1 MDHEN and CDR2 SYDVKM. This CDR3 comprises 16 residues. CDR3 region: CASSLPVWGGTDTQYF. The CDR3 DNA is TGTGCCAGCAGTTTGCCCGTATGGGGGGGGACAGATACGCAGTATTTT. Full variable domain (remainder filled in from reference TRBV28 and TRBJ2-3): DVKVTQSSRYLVKRTGEKVFLECVQDMDHENMFWYRQDPGLGLRLIYFSYDVKMKEKGDIPEGYSVSREKKERFSLILESASTNQTSMYLCASSLPVWGGTDTQYFGPGTRLTVL.

This clonotype was recorded a few times. The gene calls are TRBV7-6 and TRBJ2-4, with 7 bases matching TRBD2. The germline gives CDR1 SGHVS, CDR2 FNYEAQ. Trimming at V came to 2 bases and at J to 2 bases, leaving 6 bases not matched to a gene. This CDR3 is 16 amino acids long. This CDR3 is CASSLMAGVTKNIQYF. The CDR3 bases are TGTGCCAGCAGCTTAATGGCGGGAGTGACCAAAAACATTCAGTACTTC.

This clonotype was counted a few times. This chain connects TRBV7-9 to TRBJ2-7, with 7 bases identical to TRBD2. V lost 5 bases to trimming and J lost 2 bases; unmatched junction nucleotides: 12. This CDR3 comprises 16 residues. Germline V gene lookup returns CDR1 SEHNR and CDR2 FQNEAQ (reference sequence). The CDR3 coding sequence is TGTGCCAGCAGCCCCGTTTTGGGAGGGATCACCTACGAGCAGTACTTC. Amino acids: CASSPVLGGITYEQYF.